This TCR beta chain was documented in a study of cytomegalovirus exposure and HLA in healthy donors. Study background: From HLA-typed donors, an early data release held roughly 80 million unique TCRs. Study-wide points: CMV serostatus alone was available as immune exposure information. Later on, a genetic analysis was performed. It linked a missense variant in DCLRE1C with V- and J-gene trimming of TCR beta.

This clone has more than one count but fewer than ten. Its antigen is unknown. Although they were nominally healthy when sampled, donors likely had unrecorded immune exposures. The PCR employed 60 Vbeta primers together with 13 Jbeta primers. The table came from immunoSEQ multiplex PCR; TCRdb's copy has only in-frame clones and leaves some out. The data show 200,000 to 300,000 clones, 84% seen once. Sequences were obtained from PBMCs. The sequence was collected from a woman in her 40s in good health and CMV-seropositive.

CDR3 loop: CASARAGPAYEQYF. The CDR3 nucleotides read TGTGCCAGCGCTCGGGCGGGTCCCGCCTACGAGCAGTACTTC. V and J are TRBV7-2 and TRBJ2-7; D might be TRBD2 (5 bases). V gave up 8 bases and J gave up 2 bases, with 16 bases separating them. Germline loops: CDR1 SGHTA, CDR2 FQGNSA. This CDR3 spans 14 amino acids.